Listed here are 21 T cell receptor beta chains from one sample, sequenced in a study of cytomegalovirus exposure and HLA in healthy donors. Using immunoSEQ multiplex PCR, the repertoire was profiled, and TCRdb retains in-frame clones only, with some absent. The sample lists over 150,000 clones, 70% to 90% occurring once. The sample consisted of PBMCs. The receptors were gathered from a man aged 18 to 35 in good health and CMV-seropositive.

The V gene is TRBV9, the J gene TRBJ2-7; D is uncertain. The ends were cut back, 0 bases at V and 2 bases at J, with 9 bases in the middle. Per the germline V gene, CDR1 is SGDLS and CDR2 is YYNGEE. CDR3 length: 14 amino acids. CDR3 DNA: TGTGCCAGCAGCGTAGCTTCCACACCCTACGAGCAGTACTTC. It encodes CASSVASTPYEQYF.

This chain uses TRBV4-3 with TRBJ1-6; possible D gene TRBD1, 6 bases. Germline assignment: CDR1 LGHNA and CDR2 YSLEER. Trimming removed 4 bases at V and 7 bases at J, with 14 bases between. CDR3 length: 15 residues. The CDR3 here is CASSRLTGSNSPLHF. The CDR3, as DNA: TGCGCCAGCAGCCGCCTTACAGGGTCCAATTCACCCCTCCACTTT.

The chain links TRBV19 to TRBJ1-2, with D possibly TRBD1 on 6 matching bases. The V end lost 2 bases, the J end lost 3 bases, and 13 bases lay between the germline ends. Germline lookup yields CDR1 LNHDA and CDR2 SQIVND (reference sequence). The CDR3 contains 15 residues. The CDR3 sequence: CASSISSRGDYGYTF. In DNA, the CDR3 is TGTGCCAGTAGTATATCGTCCAGGGGCGACTATGGCTACACCTTC.

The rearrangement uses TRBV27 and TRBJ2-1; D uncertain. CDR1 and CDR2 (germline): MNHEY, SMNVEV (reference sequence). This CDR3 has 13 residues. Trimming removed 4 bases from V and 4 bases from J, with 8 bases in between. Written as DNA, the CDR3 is TGTGCCAGCAGTTCGTCCCCTTACAATGAGCAGTTCTTC. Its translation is CASSSSPYNEQFF.

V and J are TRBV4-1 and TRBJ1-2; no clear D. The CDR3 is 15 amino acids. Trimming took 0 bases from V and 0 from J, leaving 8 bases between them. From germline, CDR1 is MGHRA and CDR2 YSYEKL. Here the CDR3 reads CASSQDENPNYGYTF. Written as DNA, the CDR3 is TGCGCCAGCAGCCAAGATGAGAACCCTAACTATGGCTACACCTTC.

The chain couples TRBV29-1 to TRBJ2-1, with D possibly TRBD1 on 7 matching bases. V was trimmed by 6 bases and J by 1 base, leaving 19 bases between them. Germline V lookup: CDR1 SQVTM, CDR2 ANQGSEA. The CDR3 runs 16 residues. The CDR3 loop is CSVPGGSSGSYNEQFF. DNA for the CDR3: TGCAGCGTGCCAGGGGGGAGCTCGGGGTCCTACAATGAGCAGTTCTTC.

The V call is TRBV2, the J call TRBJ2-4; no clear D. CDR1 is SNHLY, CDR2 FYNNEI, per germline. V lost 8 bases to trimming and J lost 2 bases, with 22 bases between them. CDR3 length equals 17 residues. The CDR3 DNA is TGTGCCAGCGTAGAGCATCAATGGAGCGTCACCAAAAACATTCAGTACTTC. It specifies CASVEHQWSVTKNIQYF.

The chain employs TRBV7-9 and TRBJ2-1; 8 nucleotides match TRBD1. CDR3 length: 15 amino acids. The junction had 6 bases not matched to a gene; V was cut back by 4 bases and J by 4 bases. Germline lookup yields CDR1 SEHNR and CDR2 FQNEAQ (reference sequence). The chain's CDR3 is CASSWTGTSYNEQFF. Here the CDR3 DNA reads TGTGCCAGCAGCTGGACAGGGACCAGTTACAATGAGCAGTTCTTC.

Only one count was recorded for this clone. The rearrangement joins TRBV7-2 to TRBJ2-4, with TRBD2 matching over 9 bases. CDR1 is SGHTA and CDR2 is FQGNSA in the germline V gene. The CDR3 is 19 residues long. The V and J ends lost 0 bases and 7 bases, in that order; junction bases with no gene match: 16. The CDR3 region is CASSLALSSGNVGGNIQYF. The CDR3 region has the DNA TGTGCCAGCAGCTTAGCGTTGTCTAGCGGGAATGTCGGAGGGAACATTCAGTACTTC.

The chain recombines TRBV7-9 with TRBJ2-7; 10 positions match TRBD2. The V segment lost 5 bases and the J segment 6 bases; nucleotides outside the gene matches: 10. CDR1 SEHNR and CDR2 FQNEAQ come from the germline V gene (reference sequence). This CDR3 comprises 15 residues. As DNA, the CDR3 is TGTGCCAGCAGCCCAGTGGGGACTAGCGCGAGCGAGCAGTACTTC. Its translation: CASSPVGTSASEQYF. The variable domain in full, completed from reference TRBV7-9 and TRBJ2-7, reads DTGVSQNPRHKITKRGQNVTFRCDPISEHNRLYWYRQTLGQGPEFLTYFQNEAQLEKSRLLSDRFSAERPKGSFSTLEIQRTEQGDSAMYLCASSPVGTSASEQYFGPGTRLTVT.

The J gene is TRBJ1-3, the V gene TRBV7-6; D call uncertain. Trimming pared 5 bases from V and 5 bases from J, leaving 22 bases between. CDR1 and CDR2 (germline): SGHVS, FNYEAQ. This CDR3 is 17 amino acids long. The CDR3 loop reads CASSPSLGAGPRNTIYF. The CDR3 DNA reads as TGTGCCAGCAGCCCATCTTTAGGCGCAGGCCCACGAAACACCATATATTTT.

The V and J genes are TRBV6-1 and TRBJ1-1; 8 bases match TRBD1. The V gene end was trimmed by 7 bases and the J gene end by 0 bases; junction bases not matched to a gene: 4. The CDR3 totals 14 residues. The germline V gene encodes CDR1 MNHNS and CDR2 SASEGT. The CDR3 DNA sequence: TGTGCCAGCAAGACAGGGGATTTGAACACTGAAGCTTTCTTT. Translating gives CASKTGDLNTEAFF.

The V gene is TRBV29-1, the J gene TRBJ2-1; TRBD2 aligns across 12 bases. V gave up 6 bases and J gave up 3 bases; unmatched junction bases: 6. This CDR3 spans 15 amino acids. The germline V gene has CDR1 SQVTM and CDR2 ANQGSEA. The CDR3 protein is CSVLRLAGVYNEQFF. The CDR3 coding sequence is TGCAGCGTGCTACGACTAGCGGGAGTCTACAATGAGCAGTTCTTC.

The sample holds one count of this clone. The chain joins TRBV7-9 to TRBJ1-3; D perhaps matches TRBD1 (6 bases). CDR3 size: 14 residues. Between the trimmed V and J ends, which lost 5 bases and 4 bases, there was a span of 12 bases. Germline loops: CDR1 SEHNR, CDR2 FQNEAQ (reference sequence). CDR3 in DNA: TGTGCCAGCAGCGAAACAGGGTTGGGAAACACCATATATTTT. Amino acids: CASSETGLGNTIYF.

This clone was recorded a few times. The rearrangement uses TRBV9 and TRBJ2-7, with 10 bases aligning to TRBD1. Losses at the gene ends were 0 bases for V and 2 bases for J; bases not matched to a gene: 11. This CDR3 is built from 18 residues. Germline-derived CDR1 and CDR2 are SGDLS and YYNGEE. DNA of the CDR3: TGTGCCAGCAGCGTAGAAATTGAAGACAGGGGGCTCGCCTACGAGCAGTACTTC. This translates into CASSVEIEDRGLAYEQYF.

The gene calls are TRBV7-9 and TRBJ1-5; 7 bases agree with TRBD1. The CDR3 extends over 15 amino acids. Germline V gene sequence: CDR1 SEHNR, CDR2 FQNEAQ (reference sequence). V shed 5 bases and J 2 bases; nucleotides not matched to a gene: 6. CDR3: CASSADRFGNQPQHF. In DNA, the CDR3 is TGTGCCAGCAGCGCGGACAGGTTTGGCAATCAGCCCCAGCATTTT.

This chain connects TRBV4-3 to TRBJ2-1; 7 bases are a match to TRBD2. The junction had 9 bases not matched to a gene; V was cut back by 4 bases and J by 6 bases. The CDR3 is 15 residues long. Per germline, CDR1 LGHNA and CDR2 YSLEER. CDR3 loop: CASSPHGLDVNEQFF. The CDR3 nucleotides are TGCGCCAGCAGCCCCCACGGACTAGACGTCAATGAGCAGTTCTTC.

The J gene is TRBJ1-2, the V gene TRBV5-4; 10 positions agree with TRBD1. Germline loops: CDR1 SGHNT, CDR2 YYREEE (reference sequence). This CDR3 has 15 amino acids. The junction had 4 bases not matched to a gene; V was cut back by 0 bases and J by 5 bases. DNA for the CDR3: TGTGCCAGCAGCTTGGAGGGGACAGGGGTTTATGGCTACACCTTC. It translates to CASSLEGTGVYGYTF.

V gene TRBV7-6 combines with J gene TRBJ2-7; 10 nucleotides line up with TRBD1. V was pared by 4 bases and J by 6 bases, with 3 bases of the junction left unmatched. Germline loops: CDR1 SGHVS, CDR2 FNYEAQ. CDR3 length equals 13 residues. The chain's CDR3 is CASSSGTGVEQYF. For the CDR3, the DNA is TGTGCCAGCAGCTCCGGGACAGGGGTCGAGCAGTACTTC. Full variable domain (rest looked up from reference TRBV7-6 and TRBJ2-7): GAGVSQSPRYKVTKRGQDVALRCDPISGHVSLYWYRQALGQGPEFLTYFNYEAQQDKSGLPNDRFSAERPEGSISTLTIQRTEQRDSAMYRCASSSGTGVEQYFGPGTRLTVT.

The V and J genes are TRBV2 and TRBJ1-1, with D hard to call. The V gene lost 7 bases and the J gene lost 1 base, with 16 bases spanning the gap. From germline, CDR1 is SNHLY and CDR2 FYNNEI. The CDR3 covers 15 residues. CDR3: CASKAGKGRNTEAFF. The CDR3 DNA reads TGTGCCAGCAAGGCGGGTAAAGGTAGGAACACTGAAGCTTTCTTT.

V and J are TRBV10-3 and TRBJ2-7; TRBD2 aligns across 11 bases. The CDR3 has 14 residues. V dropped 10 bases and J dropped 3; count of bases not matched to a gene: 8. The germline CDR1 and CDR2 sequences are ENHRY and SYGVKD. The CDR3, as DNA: TGTGCCACCTCCAGTAGCGGGGGGGTCTACGAGCAGTACTTC. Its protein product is CATSSSGGVYEQYF.